This TCR beta chain was observed in a study of a mutant IDH1 vaccine in newly diagnosed glioma. With respect to this clone: The antigen remains unidentified.

Time point defined: week 35, safety follow-up. Alongside topical imiquimod, each dose of vaccine comprised 300 ug of mutant IDH1 20-mer peptide. Here immunoSEQ multiplex PCR was the method, and the copy in TCRdb shows in-frame clones only, minus some. The table records around 44,000 clones, roughly 84% of them present only once. This clonotype originated in a man in his forties or fifties with glioma. The sample consisted of PBMCs, taken from a glioma patient whose treatment included an IDH1 peptide vaccine.

As DNA, the CDR3 is TGTGCCAGCACCGAAGGTAATAGAAGGAACACTGAAGCTTTCTTT. The encoded protein is CASTEGNRRNTEAFF. The J gene is TRBJ1-1, the V gene TRBV6-1; D is unclear. The CDR3 has 15 residues. From germline, CDR1 is MNHNS and CDR2 SASEGT. V was clipped by 7 bases and J by 1 base, with 16 bases between them.